Detailed here is one TCR beta chain. Sequencing was performed with immunoSEQ multiplex PCR; in TCRdb, only in-frame clones are kept and a portion is missing. This sample has 200,000 to 300,000 clones; 88% occur once, and the top ten carry around 3.1%. A case of COVID-19 had been met by exposed participants within 2 weeks before study entry. V lost 0 bases to trimming and J lost 0 bases; unmatched junction nucleotides: 8. Germline-derived CDR1 and CDR2 are SGHNT and YYREEE (reference sequence). This CDR3 has 18 residues. The data were obtained in a study of blood T cell repertoires in COVID-19. The source is a woman between 40 and 55 years old who had been exposed to COVID-19. The material sequenced was PBMCs or T cells enriched from blood (not recorded which). V and J are TRBV5-4 and TRBJ2-3; TRBD2 matches 9 bases. CDR3 sequence reads: CASSLGLAGRTSTDTQYF. CDR3 DNA sequence: TGTGCCAGCAGCTTGGGGCTAGCGGGGCGTACTAGCACAGATACGCAGTATTTT.